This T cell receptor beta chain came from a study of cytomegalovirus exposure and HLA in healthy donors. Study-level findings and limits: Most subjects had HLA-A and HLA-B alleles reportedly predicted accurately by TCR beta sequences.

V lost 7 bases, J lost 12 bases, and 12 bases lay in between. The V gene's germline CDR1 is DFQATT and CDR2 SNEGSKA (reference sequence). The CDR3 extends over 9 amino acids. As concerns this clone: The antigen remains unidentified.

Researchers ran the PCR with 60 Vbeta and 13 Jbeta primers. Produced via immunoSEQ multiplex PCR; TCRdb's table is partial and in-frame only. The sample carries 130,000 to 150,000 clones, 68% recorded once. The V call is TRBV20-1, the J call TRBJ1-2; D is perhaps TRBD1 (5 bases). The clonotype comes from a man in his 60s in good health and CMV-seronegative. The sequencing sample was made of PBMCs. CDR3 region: CSEGRSHTF. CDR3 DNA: TGCAGTGAGGGGCGCTCTCACACCTTC.